The 26 T cell receptor beta chains listed next were all sequenced from one sample in a study of tumor T cells in aggressive B-cell lymphoma. Produced via immunoSEQ multiplex PCR; TCRdb's table is partial and in-frame only. The sample holds approximately 10,000 clones, 65% to 90% seen once. The sample consisted of tumor tissue. The receptor source for this set is an adult with diffuse large B cell lymphoma.

This rearrangement joins TRBV2 to TRBJ2-7, with 8 bases matching TRBD1. The trim removed 10 bases at V and 4 bases at J, leaving 9 bases unmatched. From germline, CDR1 is SNHLY and CDR2 FYNNEI. The CDR3 is made up of 13 amino acids. As DNA, the CDR3 is TGTGCCACCTCGCGGGACAGGATGTACGAGCAGTACTTC. Protein: CATSRDRMYEQYF.

This clone occurred a few times. This chain connects TRBV18 to TRBJ2-1; D perhaps matches TRBD1 (6 bases). This CDR3 region has 17 residues. CDR1 KGHSH and CDR2 LQKENI come from the germline V gene. Trimming shortened V by 6 bases and J by 0 bases, and 18 bases separated the two germline ends. CDR3 DNA sequence: TGTGCCAGCTCCCGGCGCCCCGGGACAAGCTCCTACAATGAGCAGTTCTTC. This encodes CASSRRPGTSSYNEQFF.

The genes are TRBV7-6 and TRBJ2-3, with TRBD2 identical over 9 bases. This CDR3 spans 16 amino acids. CDR1 is SGHVS and CDR2 is FNYEAQ in the germline V gene. The V gene end was trimmed by 7 bases and the J gene end by 4 bases; junction bases not matched to a gene: 12. Here the CDR3 DNA reads TGTGCCAGCACCCTATCGGGGCGGGAGGGGTCAGATACGCAGTATTTT. Translating gives CASTLSGREGSDTQYF.

The chain carries TRBV7-2 and TRBJ1-2; D is uncertain. Germline CDR1 is SGHTA and CDR2 is FQGNSA. This CDR3 has 15 residues. V lost 1 base and J 5 bases, leaving 14 bases between the germline ends. CDR3 bases: TGTGCCAGCAGCTTAGGTTCAGAGGGTGATTATGGCTACACCTTC. This encodes CASSLGSEGDYGYTF.

This clone has only one observation. This chain uses TRBV7-2 with TRBJ2-1; tentative D call: TRBD2 (6 bases). With 4 bases removed from V and 9 bases from J, the gap between germline ends came to 13 bases. There are 13 residues in the CDR3. The V gene's germline CDR1 is SGHTA and CDR2 FQGNSA. CDR3 residues: CASSSQAGGEQFF. As DNA, the CDR3 is TGTGCCAGCAGCTCTCAAGCCGGGGGTGAGCAGTTCTTC.

The chain couples TRBV11-2 to TRBJ2-3, with a tentative D call TRBD2 (6 bases). Deletions cut 1 base from V and 4 bases from J, with 15 bases between. CDR3 length: 16 residues. Looked up from germline, CDR1 is SGHAT and CDR2 is FQNNGV. In DNA, the CDR3 is TGTGCCAGCAGCTTAGGGGTGGCGGGAAGCGCAGATACGCAGTATTTT. Its protein is CASSLGVAGSADTQYF.

V gene TRBV9 combines with J gene TRBJ2-3; 13 bases fit TRBD2. The germline CDR1 and CDR2 sequences are SGDLS and YYNGEE. The CDR3 loop spans 16 amino acids. J gave up 2 bases and V 2 bases, and 2 bases lay outside the gene matches. The chain's CDR3 is CASSVGLAGLTDTQYF. CDR3 coding DNA: TGTGCCAGCAGCGTGGGACTAGCGGGACTCACAGATACGCAGTATTTT.

The chain has TRBV11-3 and TRBJ2-7; 11 bases align to TRBD1. This CDR3 comprises 15 residues. CDR1 is SGHNT, CDR2 YENEEA, per germline. The junction had 5 bases not matched to a gene; V was cut back by 4 bases and J by 3 bases. CDR3 nucleotides: TGTGCCAGCAGCTATCGGACAGGGGGCTTCTACGAGCAGTACTTC. It translates to CASSYRTGGFYEQYF. Supplemented by reference TRBV11-3 and TRBJ2-7, the full variable domain reads EAGVVQSPRYKIIEKKQPVAFWCNPISGHNTLYWYLQNLGQGPELLIRYENEEAVDDSQLPKDRFSAERLKGVDSTLKIQPAELGDSAVYLCASSYRTGGFYEQYFGPGTRLTVT.

V usage is TRBV7-6 and J usage is TRBJ1-4; D ambiguous. CDR3 length equals 14 residues. The germline V and J ends were trimmed by 0 bases and 7 bases, with 9 bases remaining between them. Per the germline V gene, CDR1 is SGHVS and CDR2 is FNYEAQ. CDR3 loop: CASSLAIVSEKLFF. For the CDR3, the DNA is TGTGCCAGCAGCTTAGCCATAGTTAGTGAAAAACTGTTTTTT.

J is TRBJ1-2 and V is TRBV30; D unclear. V was shortened by 2 bases and J by 8 bases, with 15 bases between the two germline ends. Germline V gene data show CDR1 as GTSNPN and CDR2 as SVGIG (reference sequence). This CDR3 is built from 13 residues. The chain's CDR3 is CAWSIQLREGYTF. The CDR3 coding sequence is TGTGCCTGGAGTATCCAACTCCGGGAGGGCTACACCTTC.

Only one count was recorded for this clone. The chain couples TRBV29-1 to TRBJ1-5, with a weak D call TRBD1 (6 bases). Trimming left V 6 bases short and J 0 bases short, with 9 bases between. The V gene's germline CDR1 is SQVTM and CDR2 ANQGSEA. The CDR3 spans 13 residues. The CDR3 DNA is TGCAGCGTGGGACAAACTAGCAATCAGCCCCAGCATTTT. Amino acids: CSVGQTSNQPQHF.

The gene calls are TRBV7-6 and TRBJ1-3; TRBD1 agrees at 7 bases. The CDR3 contains 16 residues. Trimming cost V 5 bases and J 3 bases; bases outside gene matches: 10. Looked up from germline, CDR1 is SGHVS and CDR2 is FNYEAQ. The CDR3 DNA reads as TGTGCCAGCAGCGATCCTAACAGGGGAGGTGGAAACACCATATATTTT. Protein sequence: CASSDPNRGGGNTIYF.

The gene calls are TRBV14 and TRBJ2-1; 7 nucleotides agree with TRBD2. Germline CDR1 is SGHDN and CDR2 is FVKESK. The V gene end was trimmed by 1 base and the J gene end by 8 bases; junction bases not matched to a gene: 8. The CDR3 runs to 15 residues. The CDR3 protein is CASSQGFLAADEQFF. Here the CDR3 DNA reads TGTGCCAGCAGCCAAGGTTTTCTAGCGGCGGATGAGCAGTTCTTC.

The sample holds one count of this clone. The rearrangement uses TRBV27 and TRBJ2-1; 8 bases line up with TRBD2. This CDR3 contains 13 residues. Germline lookup yields CDR1 MNHEY and CDR2 SMNVEV (reference sequence). V shed 5 bases and J 6 bases; nucleotides not matched to a gene: 3. CDR3: CASSQGLGNEQFF. Written as DNA, the CDR3 is TGTGCCAGCAGTCAGGGACTAGGCAATGAGCAGTTCTTC.

The chain couples TRBV11-2 to TRBJ1-1; 7 bases map to TRBD1. V was pared by 5 bases and J by 0 bases, with 15 bases of the junction left unmatched. The germline gives CDR1 SGHAT, CDR2 FQNNGV. The CDR3 has 18 residues. This CDR3 is CASSPTVYRGQLNTEAFF. CDR3 nucleotide sequence: TGTGCCAGCAGCCCCACTGTATACAGGGGCCAGTTGAACACTGAAGCTTTCTTT. Using reference TRBV11-2 and TRBJ1-1 for the parts outside the CDR3, the full variable domain is EAGVAQSPRYKIIEKRQSVAFWCNPISGHATLYWYQQILGQGPKLLIQFQNNGVVDDSQLPKDRFSAERLKGVDSTLKIQPAKLEDSAVYLCASSPTVYRGQLNTEAFFGQGTRLTVV.

J is TRBJ2-5 and V is TRBV27; D might be TRBD1 (6 bases). The CDR3 consists of 14 residues. Per the germline V gene, CDR1 is MNHEY and CDR2 is SMNVEV (reference sequence). V lost 7 bases and J lost 8, with 20 bases in between. The CDR3 sequence: CASTSQTGSRTQYF. The CDR3 coding sequence is TGTGCCAGCACCTCCCAGACAGGCTCCAGAACCCAGTACTTC.

This clone has just one count. The chain joins TRBV29-1 to TRBJ1-3; no firm D call. CDR3 length equals 11 residues. Trimming left V 7 bases short and J 8 bases short, with 12 bases between. Germline values: CDR1 SQVTM, CDR2 ANQGSEA. In nucleotides, the CDR3 is TGCAGCGCCGGGATGCGGGACACCATATATTTT. It is translated as CSAGMRDTIYF.

This chain uses TRBV4-2 with TRBJ1-1; perhaps TRBD1 as D (5 bases). Germline CDR1 and CDR2: LGHNA and YNFKEQ. The V end lost 1 base, the J end lost 2 bases, and 5 bases lay between the germline ends. This CDR3 comprises 13 residues. CDR3 coding DNA: TGTGCCAGCAGCCAAGGGGGCAACACTGAAGCTTTCTTT. Translated: CASSQGGNTEAFF.

The CDR3: CASNQRGDGNTIYF. CDR3 nucleotides: TGTGCCAGCAACCAAAGGGGTGATGGAAACACCATATATTTT. V and J are TRBV6-1 and TRBJ1-3; tentative D call: TRBD1 (5 bases). The germline V gene encodes CDR1 MNHNS and CDR2 SASEGT. The CDR3 has 14 amino acids. Trimming stripped 7 bases from V and 3 bases from J, with 13 bases between.

V gene TRBV5-1 combines with J gene TRBJ2-6, with D perhaps matching TRBD2 (5 bases). The CDR3 totals 16 residues. Germline CDR1 SGHRS, CDR2 YFSETQ. V was shortened by 4 bases and J by 0 bases, with 11 bases between the two germline ends. The CDR3 loop reads CASSARGSSGANVLTF. CDR3 DNA: TGCGCCAGCAGCGCAAGAGGGAGCTCTGGGGCCAACGTCCTGACTTTC.

This clone has more than one count but fewer than ten. The chain uses TRBV7-2 and TRBJ1-3, with 8 nucleotides matching TRBD1. This CDR3 contains 16 residues. Looked up from germline, CDR1 is SGHTA and CDR2 is FQGNSA. V lost 1 base and J lost 7; bases outside the gene matches: 9. CDR3 DNA: TGTGCCAGCAGCTTAGGAGGGACAGGCCGCGGGAACACCATATATTTT. The encoded protein is CASSLGGTGRGNTIYF. Drawing the rest from reference TRBV7-2 and TRBJ1-3, the complete variable domain is GAGVSQSPSNKVTEKGKDVELRCDPISGHTALYWYRQSLGQGLEFLIYFQGNSAPDKSGLPSDRFSAERTGGSVSTLTIQRTQQEDSAVYLCASSLGGTGRGNTIYFGEGSWLTVV.

The CDR3 nucleotides read TGTGCCAGCACGGTCAGGGGGGCAAAGAACGAGCAGTACTTC. Translation gives CASTVRGAKNEQYF. This sequence joins TRBV6-5 and TRBJ2-7, with D tentatively TRBD1 (7 bases). CDR1 is MNHEY and CDR2 is SVGAGI in the germline V gene. V was clipped by 7 bases and J by 5 bases, with 18 bases between them. The CDR3 totals 14 residues.

The chain recombines TRBV7-2 with TRBJ2-3, with 8 nucleotides matching TRBD1. Germline CDR1 is SGHTA and CDR2 is FQGNSA. V was pared by 3 bases and J by 3 bases, with 5 bases of the junction left unmatched. The CDR3 contains 15 residues. The CDR3 DNA reads TGTGCCAGCAGCTTCCGGGACAGGTTTACAGATACGCAGTATTTT. As protein: CASSFRDRFTDTQYF. The full variable domain, completed using reference TRBV7-2 and TRBJ2-3, is GAGVSQSPSNKVTEKGKDVELRCDPISGHTALYWYRQSLGQGLEFLIYFQGNSAPDKSGLPSDRFSAERTGGSVSTLTIQRTQQEDSAVYLCASSFRDRFTDTQYFGPGTRLTVL.

The genes are TRBV7-8 and TRBJ1-3; D is ambiguous. The germline CDR1 and CDR2 sequences are SGHVS and FQNEAQ. The CDR3 consists of 14 residues. V was trimmed by 5 bases and J by 0 bases, leaving 8 bases between them. CDR3 nucleotide sequence: TGTGCCAGCAGCACGATGAGCTCTGGAAACACCATATATTTT. Protein product: CASSTMSSGNTIYF.

The chain uses TRBV7-2 and TRBJ2-5; D possibly corresponds to TRBD1 (7 bases). V lost 1 base and J lost 5, with 17 bases in between. Germline V gives CDR1 SGHTA, CDR2 FQGNSA. The CDR3 extends over 16 amino acids. The CDR3, as DNA: TGTGCCAGCAGCTTAGGGGTCGGCAGGGGGAGGGAGACCCAGTACTTC. Its protein is CASSLGVGRGRETQYF.

The chain combines TRBV18 with TRBJ2-1; 10 nucleotides align to TRBD2. This CDR3 comprises 14 residues. CDR1 is KGHSH, CDR2 LQKENI, per germline. Trimming removed 10 bases from V and 7 bases from J; junction bases left unmatched: 10. For the CDR3, the DNA is TGTGCCACCAGCGGACTAGCGGTTCCTAATGAGCAGTTCTTC. It is translated as CATSGLAVPNEQFF.